What follows describes a single TCR beta chain. This clonotype occurred many times. Its antigen is not yet known. Per-base quality was not reported, and no clone a single base away is much larger than it. The hyperthyroidism patients were 18 to 65 years old and newly diagnosed, with a disease duration of less than 2 months. Anyone with other autoimmune diseases, uncontrolled infections, pregnancy or lactation was excluded from the study. Diagnosis relied on clinical symptoms, serum thyroxine, TRAb, thyroid ultrasound and orbital computed tomography. Trizol reagent was used to extract the total RNA, and its quality was then checked on an Agilent 2100 Bioanalyzer. The CDR1 and CDR2 encoded by the germline V gene are SGHVS and FQNEAQ. Trimming at the junction amounts to 5 bases on V and 2 bases on J, and the germline ends lie 13 bases apart. The CDR3 numbers 14 residues from cysteine through phenylalanine. Only the CDR3 part of the read is kept: 42 bases, read in frame from the first base.

For repertoire sequencing, TCR beta CDR3 regions were amplified from RNA transcripts. HTBI primers and the Qiagen OneStep RT-PCR kit were used in a first-round RT-PCR, which was followed by a second-round multiplex PCR, size selection and purification. The libraries underwent paired-end sequencing with 100 bp reads on an Illumina HiSeq2000. Per the authors' processing: SOAPnuke was used for read processing, and reads with adapters, uncalled bases, a mean Phred below 15, or no exact constant-primer or identifier match were discarded. COPE v1.2.5 was used to merge the high-quality paired reads. Clonotypes were defined as unique nucleotide sequences and were aligned to IMGT TRB V, D and J references using MiTCR v1.1. The analysis was limited to V-J combinations with a frequency above 0.0001, which together covered 99% to 99.2% of the repertoires. A TCR clonal expansion and chaos score per V-J combination was defined as the ratio of F50 clonal expansion to chaos observed in the TCRdist matrix. Welch's t-statistics and random forest were used to reduce features to about a dozen V-J combinations, which were fed into a naive Bayes classifier. The Morisita-Horn index was used to measure how similar the thyroid and blood repertoires were. TCRdb trimmed public reads at Q25 via fastp, called clones via MiXCR and kept in-frame beta chains. Rows merge per CDR3 protein into single entries with the most common DNA and genes. TCRdb's processing, not the authors' own work, is the source of the V and J calls. This sample has around 1,000,000 distinct CDR3 sequences in its table, and around a third of those were observed once. The ten most abundant clones make up roughly 11% of the sample.

The data belong to a study of Graves' ophthalmopathy and Graves' hyperthyroidism (dated by TCRdb to 2016 to 2019). Background for the entire study: Hyperthyroidism was considered stable if no progression to ophthalmopathy occurred within 18 months of follow-up. The study used TCR beta repertoire signatures to distinguish Graves' ophthalmopathy from Graves' hyperthyroidism and to predict progression to ophthalmopathy. For independent validation, a separate cohort was made up of fewer than 20 hyperthyroidism patients plus 17 patients who later progressed from hyperthyroidism to ophthalmopathy. In more than five hyperthyroidism patients, T-cell repertoires of thyroid tissue and blood were compared. To explore V-J signatures distinguishing ophthalmopathy from hyperthyroidism, a discovery set of around 97 patients (roughly 45 ophthalmopathy, about 57 stable hyperthyroidism) was enrolled. In total, some 130 blood samples were TCR-sequenced: approximately 40 ophthalmopathy, some 75 hyperthyroidism and some 17 hyperthyroidism-to-ophthalmopathy patients. Following sampling, methimazole starting at 30 mg daily was administered to hyperthyroidism patients, and high-dose intravenous methylprednisolone was administered to ophthalmopathy patients.

Results the study describes overall, beyond this receptor: In cross-validation, the 13-signature model distinguished ophthalmopathy from stable hyperthyroidism with nearly 90% sensitivity and about 84% specificity, and in the test set the corresponding values were roughly 78% and 74%. In validation, the model predicted ophthalmopathy progression with 55% to 71% sensitivity and about 77% specificity; 12 predicted patients were CT-confirmed with GO in a median of 6.5 months. Sample size was not statistically predetermined, and group allocation was not concealed from the investigators. Most expanded thyroid clonotypes with a frequency above 0.001 also appeared in blood, which suggests that blood repertoires may reflect the immune response in the thyroid.

The TCR comes from an adult man with Graves' hyperthyroidism. Material: peripheral blood or thyroid tissue (not recorded which). The sequence joins TRBV7-8 to TRBJ2-7; a tentative D call is TRBD2 (5 bases match). The CDR3 region reads CASSPGRSAYEQYF. The DNA sequence follows: TGTGCCAGCAGCCCGGGGAGAAGCGCCTACGAGCAGTACTTC. With all but the CDR3 taken from the reference TRBV7-8 and TRBJ2-7 genes, the full variable domain is: GAGVSQSPRYKVAKRGQDVALRCDPISGHVSLFWYQQALGQGPEFLTYFQNEAQLDKSGLPSDRFFAERPEGSVSTLKIQRTQQEDSAVYLCASSPGRSAYEQYFGPGTRLTVT.